Shown below are 29 T cell receptor beta chains from a single sample sequenced in a study of T-cell memory formation after mild COVID-19. TCRdb reprocessed the 5' RACE reads via MiXCR and lists one record per CDR3 protein. The sample contains some 250,000 distinct CDR3 sequences, over 15% of which appear only once. The specimen was PBMCs or a T cell subset sorted from them (not recorded which). The receptor source for this set is a man aged 18 to 30 who had mild COVID-19 (a few samples of this study predate the infection). Cell type and time point are not known.

This clonotype was observed many times. The gene calls are TRBV5-1 and TRBJ2-2; D gene unclear. This CDR3 comprises 13 residues. V was cut by 5 bases and J by 7 bases, with 12 bases left in between. CDR1 is SGHRS, CDR2 YFSETQ, per germline. The CDR3 DNA follows: TGCGCCAGCAGGATCGGAGAATACGGGGAGCTGTTTTTT. Its protein product is CASRIGEYGELFF.

This rearrangement joins TRBV4-1 to TRBJ2-2; D may be TRBD1 (6 bases). Germline CDR1 MGHRA, CDR2 YSYEKL. The CDR3 length is 15 residues. The V end was cut by 4 bases, the J end by 2 bases, with 11 bases between. In DNA, the CDR3 is TGCGCCAGCAGCCTCCGGGACACTAACACCGGGGAGCTGTTTTTT. Encoded protein: CASSLRDTNTGELFF.

This clonotype has just a few counts. The chain recombines TRBV6-1 with TRBJ2-2; D is uncertain. Germline CDR1 reads MNHNS; CDR2 reads SASEGT. There are 15 residues in the CDR3. V lost 7 bases and J lost 0, with 12 bases in between. The CDR3 region is CASNIGIANTGELFF. As DNA, the CDR3 is TGTGCCAGCAACATTGGTATTGCGAACACCGGGGAGCTGTTTTTT.

V usage is TRBV10-3 and J usage is TRBJ1-1; no clear D gene. The V end was cut by 4 bases, the J end by 3 bases, with 9 bases between. The CDR3 is made up of 13 amino acids. The V gene's germline CDR1 is ENHRY and CDR2 SYGVKD. The CDR3 loop reads CAISGRVDTEAFF. The CDR3 region has the DNA TGTGCCATCAGTGGAAGGGTGGACACTGAAGCTTTCTTT.

CDR3 DNA sequence: TGTGCCAGCAGTTTTGAAAGCCCAACTAATGAAAAACTGTTTTTT. This codes for CASSFESPTNEKLFF. This chain links TRBV28 with TRBJ1-4, with D unclear. The CDR3 covers 15 residues. V lost 3 bases and J 0 bases, leaving 8 bases between the germline ends. Germline-derived CDR1 and CDR2 are MDHEN and SYDVKM.

V gene TRBV7-2 combines with J gene TRBJ2-4; D unclear. Per germline, CDR1 SGHTA and CDR2 FQGNSA. Trimming stripped 1 base from V and 6 bases from J, with 7 bases between. The CDR3 is made up of 13 amino acids. The CDR3 loop reads CASSLVRVNIQYF. The CDR3 coding sequence is TGTGCCAGCAGCTTAGTTAGGGTAAACATTCAGTACTTC.

The table lists this clonotype with a few counts. The rearrangement joins TRBV28 to TRBJ2-1; 9 bases fit TRBD1. The CDR3 totals 18 residues. V dropped 4 bases and J dropped 5; count of bases not matched to a gene: 15. Germline CDR1 MDHEN, CDR2 SYDVKM. CDR3 nucleotides: TGTGCCAGCAGTTCCCGGGACAGGGTAAAATCCCGGGACAATGAGCAGTTCTTC. Its protein is CASSSRDRVKSRDNEQFF.

This clonotype has only a few counts. The V and J genes are TRBV20-1 and TRBJ1-2; 8 bases agree with TRBD1. Germline V gene lookup returns CDR1 DFQATT and CDR2 SNEGSKA (reference sequence). There are 14 residues in the CDR3. The J segment lost 8 bases and the V segment lost 5 bases, leaving 13 bases of the junction unmatched. The CDR3 sequence: CSAQPLDRGRGYTF. DNA for the CDR3: TGCAGTGCTCAACCCTTAGACAGGGGAAGGGGCTACACCTTC.

This clonotype was seen a handful of times. This chain uses TRBV12-3 or TRBV12-4 with TRBJ2-3; either TRBD1 or TRBD2 may supply D (6 bases each). The V and J ends lost 1 base and 5 bases respectively, with 13 bases between them. The CDR3 has 15 residues. The CDR3 nucleotides are TGTGCCAGCAGTTTAGGGGGGGCCAGGGGAGATACGCAGTATTTT. This codes for CASSLGGARGDTQYF.

This clonotype showed up just a few times. The chain recombines TRBV11-3 with TRBJ2-2, with D possibly matching TRBD2 (5 bases). Trimming removed 5 bases from V and 8 bases from J, with 9 bases in between. Per the germline V gene, CDR1 is SGHNT and CDR2 is YENEEA. CDR3 size: 12 residues. CDR3 nucleotide sequence: TGTGCCAGCAGCCGTACGGGGGGGGAGCTGTTTTTT. This gives the protein CASSRTGGELFF.

The gene calls are TRBV5-5 and TRBJ1-1; D is unclear. Germline CDR1 reads SGHKS; CDR2 reads YYEKEE (reference sequence). V was pared by 0 bases and J by 3 bases, with 12 bases between. The CDR3 totals 15 residues. The DNA of the CDR3 is TGTGCCAGCAGCTTGGGCCCTTCCGGGGACACTGAAGCTTTCTTT. This translates into CASSLGPSGDTEAFF.

As regards this clonotype: A clone one base away is much larger, so this may be a read error. The chain recombines TRBV4-1 with TRBJ2-5; D is ambiguous. The CDR3 length is 12 residues. The V gene's germline CDR1 is MGHRA and CDR2 YSYEKL. As DNA, the CDR3 is TGCGCCAGCAGCCAAGATCGAGAGACCCGGTACTTC. Translating it yields CASSQDRETRYF.

This clonotype was counted only a few times. J is TRBJ1-5 and V is TRBV6-6, with 9 positions matching TRBD1. This CDR3 has 15 amino acids. From germline, CDR1 is MNHNY and CDR2 SVGAGI (reference sequence). The V gene end was trimmed by 6 bases and the J gene end by 4 bases; junction bases not matched to a gene: 7. The CDR3 loop reads CASRNRGRWNQPQHF. In nucleotides, the CDR3 is TGTGCCAGCAGGAACAGGGGGCGCTGGAATCAGCCCCAGCATTTT.

This clonotype was counted a few times. The chain recombines TRBV10-3 with TRBJ2-2, with TRBD2 matching over 12 bases. The CDR3 extends over 16 amino acids. Germline-derived CDR1 and CDR2 are ENHRY and SYGVKD. Trimming at V came to 7 bases and at J to 0 bases, leaving 3 bases not matched to a gene. CDR3 sequence (DNA): TGTGCCATCACCGCTAGCGGGGGGGCGAACACCGGGGAGCTGTTTTTT. Its protein product is CAITASGGANTGELFF.

In its sample, this clonotype was seen a few times. This rearrangement joins TRBV7-9 to TRBJ2-7; possibly TRBD2 for D (5 bases). There are 13 residues in the CDR3. V lost 7 bases and J lost 1, with 11 bases in between. The germline gives CDR1 SEHNR, CDR2 FQNEAQ (reference sequence). CDR3: CASTGIWSYEQYF. DNA of the CDR3: TGTGCCAGCACGGGGATTTGGTCCTACGAGCAGTACTTC.

This clonotype came up many times. The chain is built from TRBV5-1 and TRBJ2-5, with 9 positions matching TRBD2. CDR3 size: 16 residues. V trimming: 3 bases; J trimming: 1 base; junction bases outside the gene matches: 7. Germline CDR1 is SGHRS and CDR2 is YFSETQ. The CDR3 protein is CASSSANSGGQETQYF. The CDR3 DNA reads TGCGCCAGCAGCTCCGCTAATAGCGGGGGCCAAGAGACCCAGTACTTC.

The chain couples TRBV12-5 to TRBJ2-2; unclear D gene. CDR1 LGHNT and CDR2 FRNRAP come from the germline V gene. V was shortened by 0 bases and J by 4 bases, with 9 bases between the two germline ends. This CDR3 region has 15 residues. CDR3 region: CASGLVLRGTGELFF. Written as DNA, the CDR3 is TGTGCTAGTGGTTTGGTACTGAGAGGCACCGGGGAGCTGTTTTTT.

This clonotype was detected a few times. The chain couples TRBV27 to TRBJ1-5; D ambiguous. Between the trimmed V and J ends, which lost 6 bases and 7 bases, there was a span of 13 bases. Germline V lookup: CDR1 MNHEY, CDR2 SMNVEV (reference sequence). CDR3 length: 13 amino acids. The CDR3 nucleotides read TGTGCCAGCAGAGGGCGGGATTGGCAGCCCCAGCATTTT. Amino acid sequence: CASRGRDWQPQHF.

This clonotype has a count of ten or more. The chain uses TRBV7-3 and TRBJ2-5, with 9 bases identical to TRBD2. V trimming: 3 bases; J trimming: 1 base; junction bases outside the gene matches: 0. The germline V gene encodes CDR1 SGHTA and CDR2 FQGTGA. This CDR3 contains 14 residues. This chain's CDR3 is CASSLGLAQETQYF. In nucleotides, the CDR3 is TGTGCCAGCAGCTTGGGACTAGCCCAAGAGACCCAGTACTTC.

The rearrangement uses TRBV20-1 and TRBJ2-3; no clear D. Germline V gene lookup returns CDR1 DFQATT and CDR2 SNEGSKA (reference sequence). There are 14 residues in the CDR3. The germline V and J ends were trimmed by 0 bases and 1 base, with 8 bases remaining between them. CDR3 DNA: TGCAGTGCTAGAGATGCGATGGGCACAGATACGCAGTATTTT. Translated: CSARDAMGTDTQYF.

The table lists this clonotype with a few counts. The rearrangement links TRBV11-2 to TRBJ2-1; TRBD2 aligns across 8 bases. V lost 1 base, J lost 5 bases, and 10 bases stayed unmatched. In germline, CDR1 is SGHAT, CDR2 FQNNGV. The CDR3 extends over 17 amino acids. Written as DNA, the CDR3 is TGTGCCAGCAGCTTAGTGAAGAGACTAGCGTTACACAATGAGCAGTTCTTC. This codes for CASSLVKRLALHNEQFF.

The chain joins TRBV6-2 or TRBV6-3 to TRBJ2-1; TRBD2 aligns across 7 bases. The CDR3 length is 18 residues. The J segment lost 2 bases and the V segment lost 0 bases, leaving 10 bases of the junction unmatched. Germline CDR1 MNHEY, CDR2 SVGEGT. CDR3: CASSYSKSGGGTYNEQFF. Written as DNA, the CDR3 is TGTGCCAGCAGTTACTCGAAGAGCGGCGGGGGAACCTACAATGAGCAGTTCTTC.

In its sample, this clonotype was seen a few times. V is TRBV7-2 and J is TRBJ1-5, with D hard to call. Trimming pared 3 bases from V and 3 bases from J, leaving 3 bases between. Germline CDR1 reads SGHTA; CDR2 reads FQGNSA. This CDR3 has 12 amino acids. The CDR3 DNA reads as TGTGCCAGCAGCTTCATCAATCAGCCCCAGCATTTT. It codes for CASSFINQPQHF.

The V and J genes are TRBV5-4 and TRBJ2-5; no clear D gene. Trimming removed 0 bases from V and 2 bases from J, with 8 bases in between. The germline CDR1 and CDR2 sequences are SGHNT and YYREEE (reference sequence). The CDR3 runs to 14 residues. The CDR3 here is CASSLGGKQETQYF. CDR3 sequence (DNA): TGTGCCAGCAGCTTGGGGGGAAAACAAGAGACCCAGTACTTC. The variable domain in full, with the rest retrieved from reference TRBV5-4 and TRBJ2-5, is ETGVTQSPTHLIKTRGQQVTLRCSSQSGHNTVSWYQQALGQGPQFIFQYYREEENGRGNFPPRFSGLQFPNYSSELNVNALELDDSALYLCASSLGGKQETQYFGPGTRLLVL.

This clonotype was picked up many times. The chain has TRBV4-1 and TRBJ2-7, with 8 bases matching TRBD1. The CDR3 runs to 13 residues. CDR1 is MGHRA and CDR2 is YSYEKL in the germline V gene. V lost 6 bases to trimming and J lost 6 bases; unmatched junction nucleotides: 7. This CDR3 is CASRAAGGFEQYF. The CDR3 nucleotides are TGCGCCAGCAGGGCCGCAGGGGGCTTCGAGCAGTACTTC.

This clonotype came up a few times. This chain connects TRBV5-5 to TRBJ2-4; TRBD1 matches at 9 bases. V was clipped by 2 bases and J by 5 bases; unmatched bases: 8. This CDR3 is 16 amino acids long. CDR1 is SGHKS and CDR2 is YYEKEE in the germline V gene (reference sequence). The chain's CDR3 is CASSLLTGGPQNIQYF. CDR3 coding DNA: TGTGCCAGCAGCTTACTGACAGGGGGTCCCCAAAACATTCAGTACTTC.

The gene calls are TRBV20-1 and TRBJ2-7; D is perhaps TRBD1 (6 bases). Germline CDR1 reads DFQATT; CDR2 reads SNEGSKA (reference sequence). V gave up 6 bases and J gave up 5 bases, with 17 bases separating them. This CDR3 contains 13 residues. The CDR3, as DNA: TGCAGTGCGGGTGGGACGGACAGACACGAGCAGTACTTC. It encodes CSAGGTDRHEQYF.

The CDR3 sequence: CSVASGTNTEAFF. The CDR3 nucleotides read TGCAGCGTAGCATCGGGGACGAACACTGAAGCTTTCTTT. The V gene is TRBV29-1, the J gene TRBJ1-1; possibly TRBD1 for D (5 bases). Germline V gives CDR1 SQVTM, CDR2 ANQGSEA. The V gene lost 6 bases and the J gene lost 1 base, with 12 bases spanning the gap. The length of the CDR3 is 13 residues.

Only a few counts were recorded for this clonotype. The chain combines TRBV7-8 with TRBJ1-1, with TRBD1 identical over 8 bases. The CDR3 consists of 16 residues. Trimming at V came to 5 bases and at J to 1 base, leaving 9 bases not matched to a gene. Germline V lookup: CDR1 SGHVS, CDR2 FQNEAQ. The CDR3 spells CASSVGQVAENTEAFF. The DNA of the CDR3 is TGTGCCAGCAGCGTGGGACAGGTAGCCGAGAACACTGAAGCTTTCTTT.